This T cell receptor (beta chain) was recovered during a study of CD8+CD57+ T cells in acquired aplastic anemia. CDR1 is KGHDR, CDR2 SFDVKD, per germline. The CDR3 has 15 residues. Trimming removed 8 bases at V and 3 bases at J, with 19 bases between. The template for TCR beta VDJ and CDR3 sequence profiling was genomic DNA. MiXCR, applied by TCRdb to the reads, yields one record per CDR3 protein. The repertoire holds around 170,000 distinct CDR3 sequences, 55% to 70% seen once, with under 60% in the top ten. The TCR sequence derives from a human donor in good health. Sequenced material: sorted CD4+, CD8+, or CD8+CD57+ T cells (not recorded which) from PBMCs. V is TRBV24-1 and J is TRBJ2-7; a weak D match, TRBD2 (6 bases). Written as DNA, the CDR3 is TGTGCCACCAAGATACGGGGGACCACCCTCTACGAGCAGTACTTC. Its protein product is CATKIRGTTLYEQYF.